This record covers a single T cell receptor beta chain. Germline lookup yields CDR1 MNHEY and CDR2 SVGAGI. The CDR3 is made up of 16 amino acids. J gave up 6 bases and V 0 bases, and 5 bases lay outside the gene matches. This sample was taken from a study of blood T cell repertoires in COVID-19. In the study overall: Spain, Italy and the United States supplied samples that represented acute and convalescent COVID-19. T cells, B-cell-depleted T cells, or PBMCs provided the cDNA or gDNA that served as material.

The authors' processing: Estimated nucleated cell counts came from reference gene primer amplification. Some clones are missing from TCRdb's copy, which holds only in-frame ones; the method was immunoSEQ multiplex PCR. The V and J calls and the clone size are those of that table, but D and trimming were determined from the DNA. The repertoire holds around 130,000 clones, with more than 70% as singletons. The source material was peripheral blood. This clonotype was sampled from a man aged 65-85 years with acute or convalescent COVID-19. This chain uses TRBV6-5 with TRBJ2-2, with TRBD1 matching over 9 bases. The CDR3 DNA follows: TGTGCCAGCAGTTACTCGCCCGGGACAGGGTCCGGGGAGCTGTTTTTT. Translation gives CASSYSPGTGSGELFF.